The 25 T cell receptor beta chains below come from one sample, sequenced in a study of early T cells in non-severe SARS-CoV-2 infection. TCRdb re-called the 5' RACE reads through MiXCR, storing one row per CDR3 protein. The repertoire includes 85,000 to 100,000 distinct CDR3 sequences, roughly 9.6% of them detected once, and under 5% sits in the top ten. The specimen was whole blood, collected at baseline. The source is an adult who was a healthcare worker with PCR-confirmed SARS-CoV-2 infection or an uninfected control (not recorded which).

CDR3 nucleotides: TGCGCCAGCAGCCCCTTTTGGGACAGAGAAGAGACCCAGTACTTC. It encodes CASSPFWDREETQYF. This chain uses TRBV4-1 with TRBJ2-5; 7 bases line up with TRBD1. With V trimmed by 4 bases and J by 3 bases, 8 bases remained unmatched. The CDR3 spans 15 residues. Looked up from germline, CDR1 is MGHRA and CDR2 is YSYEKL.

The chain has TRBV6-5 and TRBJ2-7; 13 bases fit TRBD2. The J segment lost 2 bases and the V segment lost 6 bases, leaving 4 bases of the junction unmatched. Germline V CDR1 and CDR2: MNHEY, SVGAGI. The CDR3 has 15 amino acids. The CDR3 DNA follows: TGTGCCAGCAGCCTCGGGACTAGCGGGACCTACGAGCAGTACTTC. Protein sequence: CASSLGTSGTYEQYF.

This clonotype came up many times. The CDR3 bases are TGTGCCAGCGGGGTAGCGGGGGGCACAGATACGCAGTATTTT. This gives the protein CASGVAGGTDTQYF. The chain combines TRBV6-6 with TRBJ2-3; 9 bases align to TRBD2. Germline V lookup: CDR1 MNHNY, CDR2 SVGAGI (reference sequence). CDR3 size: 14 residues. The junction had 4 bases not matched to a gene; V was cut back by 8 bases and J by 1 base.

This clonotype turned up a few times. The chain links TRBV28 to TRBJ1-1; the D gene is possibly TRBD1 (6 bases). Germline CDR1 reads MDHEN; CDR2 reads SYDVKM. V was shortened by 5 bases and J by 6 bases, with 13 bases between the two germline ends. CDR3 length equals 13 residues. CDR3 in amino acids: CASSGYRVPEAFF. CDR3 nucleotides: TGTGCCAGCAGTGGATACAGGGTCCCTGAAGCTTTCTTT.

The chain is built from TRBV3-1 and TRBJ2-7; 9 bases agree with TRBD1. V lost 4 bases, J lost 6 bases, and 1 base stayed unmatched. Germline assignment: CDR1 LGHDT and CDR2 YNNKEL (reference sequence). The CDR3 consists of 12 residues. CDR3 protein: CASSLGQGEQYF. As DNA, the CDR3 is TGTGCCAGCAGCCTGGGACAGGGCGAGCAGTACTTC.

In this sample, this clonotype turned up a few times. This chain joins TRBV28 and TRBJ1-2; the D is unclear. The CDR3 has 11 residues. V was cut by 7 bases and J by 1 base, with 4 bases left in between. Germline loops: CDR1 MDHEN, CDR2 SYDVKM. Written as DNA, the CDR3 is TGTGCCAGCAAGGGTAACTATGGCTACACCTTC. It is translated as CASKGNYGYTF.

The rearrangement uses TRBV2 and TRBJ2-7, with D perhaps matching TRBD1 or TRBD2 (5 bases each). Trimming left V 2 bases short and J 5 bases short, with 13 bases between. Germline V gene lookup returns CDR1 SNHLY and CDR2 FYNNEI. The length of the CDR3 is 14 residues. CDR3 DNA: TGTGCCAGCAGTGAATGGAAGGGGAGCCACGAGCAGTACTTC. It is translated as CASSEWKGSHEQYF.

The V and J genes are TRBV5-1 and TRBJ2-4; a possible D gene is TRBD2 (6 bases). CDR3 size: 13 residues. Germline CDR1 reads SGHRS; CDR2 reads YFSETQ. The V end lost 5 bases, the J end lost 6 bases, and 12 bases lay between the germline ends. The CDR3 here is CASRLPGGNIQYF. CDR3 nucleotides: TGCGCCAGCAGGCTGCCCGGGGGAAACATTCAGTACTTC.

This chain connects TRBV20-1 to TRBJ1-4; TRBD1 agrees at 10 bases. V trimming: 4 bases; J trimming: 6 bases; junction bases outside the gene matches: 8. The CDR3 has 15 residues. Germline CDR1 and CDR2: DFQATT and SNEGSKA (reference sequence). The chain's CDR3 is CSATRQGAGYEKLFF. The CDR3 coding sequence is TGCAGTGCTACCCGACAGGGGGCCGGATATGAAAAACTGTTTTTT.

This clonotype was observed many times. The chain has TRBV27 and TRBJ2-3; D call uncertain. The CDR3 has 11 residues. Trimming took off 7 bases at V and 5 bases at J, with 7 bases between the two ends. Germline V gene lookup returns CDR1 MNHEY and CDR2 SMNVEV (reference sequence). Here the CDR3 DNA reads TGTGCCAGCACGGCTGGAGATACGCAGTATTTT. Translated, it gives CASTAGDTQYF.

In its sample, this clonotype was seen many times. The chain has TRBV3-1 and TRBJ2-2; D tentatively fits TRBD1 or TRBD2 (5 bases each). The CDR3 covers 15 residues. V was shortened by 6 bases and J by 3 bases, with 14 bases between the two germline ends. Germline CDR1 is LGHDT and CDR2 is YNNKEL (reference sequence). The CDR3 nucleotides are TGTGCCAGCAGTTACGGGGCCGGGGACACCGGGGAGCTGTTTTTT. This codes for CASSYGAGDTGELFF.

This clonotype was detected only a few times. The V call is TRBV4-2, the J call TRBJ2-7, with D maybe TRBD2 (6 bases). Germline V gives CDR1 LGHNA, CDR2 YNFKEQ. This CDR3 has 16 residues. The ends were cut back, 4 bases at V and 0 bases at J, with 16 bases in the middle. CDR3 sequence: CASSRLIAEGSYEQYF. The DNA of the CDR3 is TGTGCCAGCAGCCGCCTGATAGCGGAGGGCTCCTACGAGCAGTACTTC.

The table lists this clonotype with a few counts. The chain carries TRBV12-3 or TRBV12-4 and TRBJ1-1; the match to TRBD1 covers 8 bases. The CDR3 contains 12 residues. The V segment lost 5 bases and the J segment 10 bases; nucleotides outside the gene matches: 6. The CDR3 loop reads CASSPQGAIAFF. CDR3 coding DNA: TGTGCCAGCAGTCCTCAGGGGGCAATAGCTTTCTTT.

At least ten counts were recorded for this clonotype. The chain combines TRBV7-9 with TRBJ2-3; possibly TRBD1 or TRBD2 for D (5 bases each). Trimming left V 1 base short and J 2 bases short, with 7 bases between. Germline V CDR1 and CDR2: SEHNR, FQNEAQ (reference sequence). The CDR3 sequence is 14 residues long. The CDR3 DNA reads as TGTGCCAGCAGCTTAGGAGGGGCCACAGATACGCAGTATTTT. Encoded protein: CASSLGGATDTQYF.

This clonotype has only a few counts. The chain links TRBV11-2 to TRBJ2-2, with 7 bases that match TRBD2. The trim removed 0 bases at V and 7 bases at J, leaving 5 bases unmatched. CDR3 length equals 15 residues. Per the germline V gene, CDR1 is SGHAT and CDR2 is FQNNGV. The CDR3 loop reads CASSLEGGGDGELFF. As DNA, the CDR3 is TGTGCCAGCAGCTTAGAAGGCGGGGGAGACGGGGAGCTGTTTTTT.

V is TRBV4-1 and J is TRBJ1-2; 8 bases fit TRBD1. The CDR3 is 14 residues long. The V and J ends lost 0 bases and 4 bases, in that order; junction bases with no gene match: 1. Germline-derived CDR1 and CDR2 are MGHRA and YSYEKL. The CDR3 here is CASSQDTGGYGYTF. The CDR3 bases are TGCGCCAGCAGCCAAGATACAGGGGGCTATGGCTACACCTTC.

This clonotype has a count of ten or more. The V gene is TRBV6-5, the J gene TRBJ2-4; D is unclear. Germline-derived CDR1 and CDR2 are MNHEY and SVGAGI. Between the trimmed V and J ends, which lost 0 bases and 0 bases, there was a span of 12 bases. The CDR3 has 17 amino acids. CDR3 residues: CASSYSGRSLAKNIQYF. For the CDR3, the DNA is TGTGCCAGCAGTTACTCCGGGCGGTCCTTAGCCAAAAACATTCAGTACTTC.

In this sample, this clonotype turned up a few times. This sequence joins TRBV6-2 or TRBV6-3 and TRBJ2-1, with D uncertain. V was clipped by 4 bases and J by 13 bases, with 14 bases between them. The CDR3 sequence is 12 residues long. In germline, CDR1 is MNHEY, CDR2 SVGEGT. CDR3 residues: CASSFSLGFQFF. CDR3 DNA: TGTGCCAGCAGTTTCAGTCTGGGCTTCCAGTTCTTC.

The chain is built from TRBV9 and TRBJ1-4; the D is unclear. Germline V gene sequence: CDR1 SGDLS, CDR2 YYNGEE. The V end was cut by 0 bases, the J end by 2 bases, with 8 bases between. CDR3 size: 15 residues. The CDR3 here is CASSVAGFTNEKLFF. Here the CDR3 DNA reads TGTGCCAGCAGCGTAGCGGGGTTCACTAATGAAAAACTGTTTTTT.

The chain joins TRBV5-1 to TRBJ1-1; no clear D gene. Germline lookup yields CDR1 SGHRS and CDR2 YFSETQ. V dropped 4 bases and J dropped 1 base, with 14 bases sitting between them. The CDR3 is 15 amino acids. The DNA of the CDR3 is TGCGCCAGCAGCGTAATGCGCACGGAGAACACTGAAGCTTTCTTT. Translating gives CASSVMRTENTEAFF.

This clonotype has just a few counts. The rearrangement joins TRBV4-3 to TRBJ2-2; perhaps TRBD1 as D (6 bases). This CDR3 contains 15 residues. Germline V gene data show CDR1 as LGHNA and CDR2 as YSLEER. V lost 2 bases to trimming and J lost 5 bases, with 12 bases between them. DNA of the CDR3: TGCGCCAGCAGCCAATTAACGAGGGGGACCGGGGAGCTGTTTTTT. Encoded protein: CASSQLTRGTGELFF.

This clonotype was recorded many times. CDR3 region: CASSALIEAFF. DNA of the CDR3: TGTGCCAGCAGTGCCCTAATAGAAGCTTTCTTT. This chain joins TRBV28 and TRBJ1-1; D remains unclear. V lost 5 bases to trimming and J lost 8 bases, with 9 bases between them. The CDR3 totals 11 residues. Germline loops: CDR1 MDHEN, CDR2 SYDVKM.

The chain has TRBV28 and TRBJ2-7; 10 bases fit TRBD2. This CDR3 is built from 15 residues. J gave up 4 bases and V 3 bases, and 6 bases lay outside the gene matches. CDR1 is MDHEN, CDR2 SYDVKM, per germline. The CDR3 DNA reads TGTGCCAGCAGTTTTACAAGCGGGAGGGGGTACGAGCAGTACTTC. Residues: CASSFTSGRGYEQYF. The entire variable domain, with the rest obtained from reference TRBV28 and TRBJ2-7, is as follows: DVKVTQSSRYLVKRTGEKVFLECVQDMDHENMFWYRQDPGLGLRLIYFSYDVKMKEKGDIPEGYSVSREKKERFSLILESASTNQTSMYLCASSFTSGRGYEQYFGPGTRLTVT.

This clonotype was picked up a small number of times. V usage is TRBV29-1 and J usage is TRBJ2-1, with TRBD1 matching over 8 bases. Unmatched junction bases numbered 9, after V lost 4 bases and J lost 10 bases. This CDR3 region has 13 residues. Germline-derived CDR1 and CDR2 are SQVTM and ANQGSEA. In DNA form, the CDR3 reads TGCAGCGTTGGAGAGACAGGGGTTGGCGAGCAGTTCTTC. Its translation is CSVGETGVGEQFF.

Only a few counts were recorded for this clonotype. The rearrangement uses TRBV20-1 and TRBJ2-7, with D unresolved. V gave up 3 bases and J gave up 3 bases, with 12 bases separating them. The CDR3 length is 13 residues. Germline V lookup: CDR1 DFQATT, CDR2 SNEGSKA (reference sequence). CDR3 amino acids: CSASLTRDYEQYF. For the CDR3, the DNA is TGCAGTGCTAGCTTGACGAGAGACTACGAGCAGTACTTC.